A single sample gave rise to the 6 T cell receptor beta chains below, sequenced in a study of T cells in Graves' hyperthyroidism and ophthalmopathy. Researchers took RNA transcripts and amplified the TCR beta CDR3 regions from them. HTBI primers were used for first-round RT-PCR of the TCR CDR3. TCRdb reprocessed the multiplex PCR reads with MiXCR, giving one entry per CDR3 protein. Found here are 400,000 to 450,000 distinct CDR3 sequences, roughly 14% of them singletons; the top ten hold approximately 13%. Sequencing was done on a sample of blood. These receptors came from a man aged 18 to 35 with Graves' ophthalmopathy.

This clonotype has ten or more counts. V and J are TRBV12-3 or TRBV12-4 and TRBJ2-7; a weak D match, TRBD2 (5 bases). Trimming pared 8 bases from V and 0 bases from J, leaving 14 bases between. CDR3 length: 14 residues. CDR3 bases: TGTGCCAGCGGTGATCCGGGAACCTCCTACGAGCAGTACTTC. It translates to CASGDPGTSYEQYF.

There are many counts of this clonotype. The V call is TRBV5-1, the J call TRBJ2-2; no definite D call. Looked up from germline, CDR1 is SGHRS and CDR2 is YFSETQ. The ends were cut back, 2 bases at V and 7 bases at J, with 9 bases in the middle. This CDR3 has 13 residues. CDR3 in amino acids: CASSFLPGGELFF. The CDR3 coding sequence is TGCGCCAGCAGCTTTTTACCGGGCGGGGAGCTGTTTTTT.

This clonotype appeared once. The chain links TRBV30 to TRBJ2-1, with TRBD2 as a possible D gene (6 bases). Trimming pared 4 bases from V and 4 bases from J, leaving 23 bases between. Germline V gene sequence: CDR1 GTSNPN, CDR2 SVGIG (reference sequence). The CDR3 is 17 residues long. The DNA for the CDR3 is TGTGCCTGGACCATCGGGGGACTCCCTAACTTATACAATGAGCAGTTCTTC. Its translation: CAWTIGGLPNLYNEQFF.

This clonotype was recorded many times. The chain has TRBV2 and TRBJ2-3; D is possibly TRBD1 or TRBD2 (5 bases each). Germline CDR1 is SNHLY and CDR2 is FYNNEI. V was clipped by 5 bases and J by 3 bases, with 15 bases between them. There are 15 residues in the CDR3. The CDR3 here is CASSQQGVETDTQYF. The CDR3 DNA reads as TGTGCCAGCAGTCAGCAGGGAGTAGAAACAGATACGCAGTATTTT.

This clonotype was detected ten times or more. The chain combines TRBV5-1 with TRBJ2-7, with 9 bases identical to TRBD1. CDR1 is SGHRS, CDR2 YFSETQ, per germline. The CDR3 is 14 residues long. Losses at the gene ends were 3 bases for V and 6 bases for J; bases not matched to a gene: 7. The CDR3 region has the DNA TGCGCCAGCAGCTCAGCAGGGACAGGGAGCGAGCAGTACTTC. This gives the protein CASSSAGTGSEQYF.

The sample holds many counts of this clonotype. This chain's CDR3 is CASSQDGGGGGAGNEQFF. The CDR3 bases are TGTGCCAGCAGCCAAGATGGGGGAGGCGGGGGGGCAGGGAATGAGCAGTTCTTC. The chain carries TRBV3-1 and TRBJ2-1; 9 positions agree with TRBD2. With 0 bases clipped from V and 7 bases from J, the junction kept 13 bases outside the gene matches. The V gene's germline CDR1 is LGHDT and CDR2 YNNKEL (reference sequence). The CDR3 consists of 18 residues.